By sample share, the clone carrying this T cell receptor beta chain is medium-sized. The data are from a study of early T cells in non-severe SARS-CoV-2 infection. As part of library construction, unique molecular identifiers were attached to individual cDNA molecules. TCRdb reprocessed the 5' RACE reads via MiXCR and lists one record per CDR3 protein. In the table there are 26,000 or so distinct CDR3 sequences, 4.6% of which are singletons. The clonotype comes from an adult who was a healthcare worker with PCR-confirmed SARS-CoV-2 infection or an uninfected control (not recorded which). The starting material was whole blood, obtained at baseline.

The CDR3 region is CASSPRGTRWDYGYTF. In nucleotides, the CDR3 is TGTGCCAGCAGCCCTAGGGGTACTAGGTGGGACTATGGCTACACCTTC. The V and J genes are TRBV11-2 and TRBJ1-2; tentatively, D is TRBD1 (5 bases). There are 16 residues in the CDR3. The V gene lost 5 bases and the J gene lost 3 bases, with 19 bases spanning the gap. The germline V gene encodes CDR1 SGHAT and CDR2 FQNNGV. Full variable domain (missing parts from reference TRBV11-2 and TRBJ1-2): EAGVAQSPRYKIIEKRQSVAFWCNPISGHATLYWYQQILGQGPKLLIQFQNNGVVDDSQLPKDRFSAERLKGVDSTLKIQPAKLEDSAVYLCASSPRGTRWDYGYTFGSGTRLTVV.